This T cell receptor (beta chain) is drawn from a study of blood T cell repertoires in COVID-19. The germline V gene has CDR1 SQVTM and CDR2 ANQGSEA. V was pared by 3 bases and J by 4 bases, with 7 bases between. The CDR3 is 12 residues long. Generated by immunoSEQ multiplex PCR, the TCRdb table keeps only in-frame clones and is missing some. Of over 200,000 clones listed, over 75% are singletons. This clone showed up just a few times. This chain connects TRBV29-1 to TRBJ1-3, with D perhaps matching TRBD1 (6 bases). Sequencing used peripheral blood. The origin of this receptor is a man aged 80 or over with acute or convalescent COVID-19. As DNA, the CDR3 is TGCAGCGTTGATCAGGGGGGAAACACCATATATTTT. As protein: CSVDQGGNTIYF.